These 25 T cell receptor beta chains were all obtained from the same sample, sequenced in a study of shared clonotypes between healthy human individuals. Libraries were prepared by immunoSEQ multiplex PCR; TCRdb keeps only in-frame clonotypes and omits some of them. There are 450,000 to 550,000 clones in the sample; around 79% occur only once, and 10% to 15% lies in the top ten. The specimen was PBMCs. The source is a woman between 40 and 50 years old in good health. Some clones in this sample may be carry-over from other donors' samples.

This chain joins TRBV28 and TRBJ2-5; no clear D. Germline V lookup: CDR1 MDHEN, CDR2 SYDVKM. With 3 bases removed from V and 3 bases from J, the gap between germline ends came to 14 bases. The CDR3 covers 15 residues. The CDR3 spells CASSLAETAKETQYF. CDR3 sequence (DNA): TGTGCCAGCAGTTTGGCCGAGACGGCAAAAGAGACCCAGTACTTC.

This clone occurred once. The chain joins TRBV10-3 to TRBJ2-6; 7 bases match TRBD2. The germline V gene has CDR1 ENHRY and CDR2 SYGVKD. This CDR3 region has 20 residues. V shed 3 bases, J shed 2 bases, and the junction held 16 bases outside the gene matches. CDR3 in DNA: TGTGCCATCAGTGACAACGTTCTGCCCAAGGGAGGGACTGGGGCCAACGTCCTGACTTTC. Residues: CAISDNVLPKGGTGANVLTF.

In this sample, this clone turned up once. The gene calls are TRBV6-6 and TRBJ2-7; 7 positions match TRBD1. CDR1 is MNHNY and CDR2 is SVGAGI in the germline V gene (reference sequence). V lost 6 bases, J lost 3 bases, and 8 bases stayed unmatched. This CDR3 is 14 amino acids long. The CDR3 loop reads CASSRQGSDYEQYF. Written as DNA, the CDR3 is TGTGCCAGCAGCAGACAGGGTTCAGACTACGAGCAGTACTTC.

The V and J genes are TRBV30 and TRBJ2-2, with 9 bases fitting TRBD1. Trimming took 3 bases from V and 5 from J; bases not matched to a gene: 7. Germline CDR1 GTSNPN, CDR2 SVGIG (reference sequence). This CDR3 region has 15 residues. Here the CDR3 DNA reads TGTGCCTGGAGACCGGACAGGGGAAAAACCGGGGAGCTGTTTTTT. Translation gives CAWRPDRGKTGELFF.

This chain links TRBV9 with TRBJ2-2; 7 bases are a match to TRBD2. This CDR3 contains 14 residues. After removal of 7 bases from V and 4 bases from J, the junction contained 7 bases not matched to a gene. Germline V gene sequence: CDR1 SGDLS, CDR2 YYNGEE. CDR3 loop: CASGRAGSTGELFF. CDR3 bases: TGTGCCAGCGGGAGGGCCGGGAGCACCGGGGAGCTGTTTTTT.

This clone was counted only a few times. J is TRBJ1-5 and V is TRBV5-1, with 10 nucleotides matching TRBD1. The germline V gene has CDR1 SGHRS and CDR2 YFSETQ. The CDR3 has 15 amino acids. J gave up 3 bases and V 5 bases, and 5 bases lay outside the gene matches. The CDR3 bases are TGCGCCAGCAGTCTTGGGACAGGGGTCAATCAGCCCCAGCATTTT. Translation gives CASSLGTGVNQPQHF.

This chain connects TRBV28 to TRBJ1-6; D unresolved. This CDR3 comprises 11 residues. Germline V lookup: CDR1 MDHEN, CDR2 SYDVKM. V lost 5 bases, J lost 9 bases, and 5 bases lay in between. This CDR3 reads CASSRSSPLHF. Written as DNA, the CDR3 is TGTGCCAGCAGTAGGAGTTCACCCCTCCACTTT.

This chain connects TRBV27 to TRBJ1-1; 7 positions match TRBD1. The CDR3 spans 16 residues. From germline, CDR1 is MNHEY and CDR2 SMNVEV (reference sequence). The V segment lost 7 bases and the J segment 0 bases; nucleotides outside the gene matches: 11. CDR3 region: CASTSLGQLMNTEAFF. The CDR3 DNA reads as TGTGCCAGCACGTCCTTGGGACAGCTTATGAACACTGAAGCTTTCTTT.

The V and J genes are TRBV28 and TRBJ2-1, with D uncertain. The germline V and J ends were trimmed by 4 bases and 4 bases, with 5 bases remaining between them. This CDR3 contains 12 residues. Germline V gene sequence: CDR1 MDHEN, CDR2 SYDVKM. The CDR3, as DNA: TGTGCCAGCAGTTCCCTATACAATGAGCAGTTCTTC. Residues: CASSSLYNEQFF.

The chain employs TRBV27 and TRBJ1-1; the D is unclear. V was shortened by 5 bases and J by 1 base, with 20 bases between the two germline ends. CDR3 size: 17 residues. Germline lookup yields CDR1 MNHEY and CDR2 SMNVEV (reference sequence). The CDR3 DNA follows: TGTGCCAGCAGTAGAACTCTTTCCTACATTGAGAACACTGAAGCTTTCTTT. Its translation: CASSRTLSYIENTEAFF.

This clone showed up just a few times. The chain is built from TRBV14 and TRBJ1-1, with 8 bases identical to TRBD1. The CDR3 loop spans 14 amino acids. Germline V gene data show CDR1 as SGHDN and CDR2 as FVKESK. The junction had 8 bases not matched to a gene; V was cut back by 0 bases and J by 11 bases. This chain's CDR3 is CASSQDSTDRGAFF. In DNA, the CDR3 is TGTGCCAGCAGCCAAGATAGTACTGACAGGGGCGCTTTCTTT.

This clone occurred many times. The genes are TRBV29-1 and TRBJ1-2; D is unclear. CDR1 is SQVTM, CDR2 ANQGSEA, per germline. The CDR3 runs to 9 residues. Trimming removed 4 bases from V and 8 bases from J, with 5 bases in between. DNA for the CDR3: TGCAGCGTTGTAAAGGGCTACACCTTC. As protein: CSVVKGYTF.

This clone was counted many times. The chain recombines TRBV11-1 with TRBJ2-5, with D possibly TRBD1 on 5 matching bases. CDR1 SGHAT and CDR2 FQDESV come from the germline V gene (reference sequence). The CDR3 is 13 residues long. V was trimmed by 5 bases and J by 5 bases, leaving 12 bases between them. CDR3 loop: CASSARTSETQYF. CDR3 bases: TGTGCCAGCAGCGCTCGGACATCGGAGACCCAGTACTTC.

The CDR3 DNA follows: TGCGCCAGCAGCGTATATTCAGGGATGTACGAGCAGTACTTC. Protein sequence: CASSVYSGMYEQYF. The gene calls are TRBV5-1 and TRBJ2-7, with D tentatively TRBD1 (5 bases). V lost 4 bases to trimming and J lost 4 bases, with 15 bases between them. Germline CDR1 is SGHRS and CDR2 is YFSETQ. The CDR3 has 14 amino acids.

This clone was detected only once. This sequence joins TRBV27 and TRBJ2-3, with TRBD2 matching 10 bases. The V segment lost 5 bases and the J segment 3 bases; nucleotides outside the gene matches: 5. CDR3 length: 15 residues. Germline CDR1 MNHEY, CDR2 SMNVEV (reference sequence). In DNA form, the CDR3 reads TGTGCCAGCAGTCAAGGACTAGCGGATACAGATACGCAGTATTTT. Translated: CASSQGLADTDTQYF.

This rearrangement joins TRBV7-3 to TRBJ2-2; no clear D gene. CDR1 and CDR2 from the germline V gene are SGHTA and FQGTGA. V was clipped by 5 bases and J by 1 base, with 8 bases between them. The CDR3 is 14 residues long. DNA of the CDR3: TGTGCCAGCAGCAGGACGGGGAACACCGGGGAGCTGTTTTTT. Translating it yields CASSRTGNTGELFF.

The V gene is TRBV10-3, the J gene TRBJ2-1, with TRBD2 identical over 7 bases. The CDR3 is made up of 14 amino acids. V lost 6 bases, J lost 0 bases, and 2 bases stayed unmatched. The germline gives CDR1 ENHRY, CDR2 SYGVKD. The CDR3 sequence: CAISRGSSYNEQFF. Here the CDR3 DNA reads TGTGCCATCAGCCGCGGGAGCTCCTACAATGAGCAGTTCTTC.

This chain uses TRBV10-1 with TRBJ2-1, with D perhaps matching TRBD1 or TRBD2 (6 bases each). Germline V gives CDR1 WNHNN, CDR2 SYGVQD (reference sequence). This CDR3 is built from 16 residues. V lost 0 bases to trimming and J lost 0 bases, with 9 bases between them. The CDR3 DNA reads TGCGCCAGCAGTGAGTCTAAGGGGGGCTCCTACAATGAGCAGTTCTTC. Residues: CASSESKGGSYNEQFF.

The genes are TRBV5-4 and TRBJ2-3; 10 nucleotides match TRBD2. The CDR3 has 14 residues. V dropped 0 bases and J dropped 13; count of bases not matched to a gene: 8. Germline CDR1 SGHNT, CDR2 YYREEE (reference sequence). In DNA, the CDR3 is TGTGCCAGCAGCTTGGCGGCTAGCGGGGGCAGGGAGTATTTT. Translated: CASSLAASGGREYF. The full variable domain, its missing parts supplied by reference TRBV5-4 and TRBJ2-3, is ETGVTQSPTHLIKTRGQQVTLRCSSQSGHNTVSWYQQALGQGPQFIFQYYREEENGRGNFPPRFSGLQFPNYSSELNVNALELDDSALYLCASSLAASGGREYFGPGTRLTVL.

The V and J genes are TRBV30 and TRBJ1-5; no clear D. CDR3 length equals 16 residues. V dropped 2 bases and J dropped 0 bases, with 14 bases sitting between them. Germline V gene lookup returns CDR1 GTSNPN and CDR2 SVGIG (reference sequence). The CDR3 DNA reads TGTGCCTGGAGTCTTCTCTCAGGTAATAGCAATCAGCCCCAGCATTTT. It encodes CAWSLLSGNSNQPQHF.

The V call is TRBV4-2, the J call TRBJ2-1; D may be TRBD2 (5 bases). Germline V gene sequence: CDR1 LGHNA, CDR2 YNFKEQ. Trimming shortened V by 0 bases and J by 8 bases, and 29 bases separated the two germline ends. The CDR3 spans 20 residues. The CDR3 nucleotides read TGTGCCAGCAGCCAAGATTTTCCGTTGCCCCCTAGCCTTTTTGGCTATGAGCAGTTCTTC. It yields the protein CASSQDFPLPPSLFGYEQFF.

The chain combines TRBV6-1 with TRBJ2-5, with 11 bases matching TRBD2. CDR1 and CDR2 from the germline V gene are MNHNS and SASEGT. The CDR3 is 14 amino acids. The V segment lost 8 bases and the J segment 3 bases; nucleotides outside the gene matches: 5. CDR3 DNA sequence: TGTGCCAGCCTAACGGGACTAGCGGAAGAGACCCAGTACTTC. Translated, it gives CASLTGLAEETQYF.

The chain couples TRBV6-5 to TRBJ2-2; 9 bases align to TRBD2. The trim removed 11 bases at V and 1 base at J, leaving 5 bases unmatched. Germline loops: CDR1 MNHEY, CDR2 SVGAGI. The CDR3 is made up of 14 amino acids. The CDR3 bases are TGTGCCGCGGGGGGGCCCCAGAACACCGGGGAGCTGTTTTTT. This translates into CAAGGPQNTGELFF.

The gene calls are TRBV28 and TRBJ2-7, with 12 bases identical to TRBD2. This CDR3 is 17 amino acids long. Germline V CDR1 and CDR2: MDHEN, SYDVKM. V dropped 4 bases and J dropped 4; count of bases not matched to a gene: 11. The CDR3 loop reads CASSSFTRLAGAYEQYF. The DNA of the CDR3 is TGTGCCAGCAGTTCCTTCACCAGACTAGCGGGGGCGTACGAGCAGTACTTC.

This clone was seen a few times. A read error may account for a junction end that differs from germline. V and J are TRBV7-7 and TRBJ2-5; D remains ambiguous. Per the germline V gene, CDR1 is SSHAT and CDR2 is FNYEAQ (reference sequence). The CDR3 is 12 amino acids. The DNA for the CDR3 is TGTGCTAGCAGCTCGGTGGGAGAGACCCAGTACTTC. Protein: CASSSVGETQYF.